The rows below give T cell receptor beta chains drawn from one sample of a study of T cell responses to AZD1222 COVID-19 vaccine. Measured with immunoSEQ multiplex PCR; TCRdb has only the in-frame clones, and not every one. The table records some 79,000 clones, approximately 85% of them present only once. This specimen was peripheral blood, taken 28 days after the second AZD1222 dose. The receptors here all came from an adult who received the AZD1222 COVID-19 vaccine. The CDR3 runs from the conserved cysteine through the conserved F or W. D genes are given only for firm matches. Clone size is not always given. Where it is, it says once, few, many or a class for expanded clones.

j_call d_call v_call clone_size cdr3_nt cdr3_aa
TRBJ1-4 - TRBV2 - TGTGCCAGCACGAGAGGGCAGGGCGGTGAAAAACTGTTTTTT CASTRGQGGEKLFF
TRBJ2-7 TRBD2 TRBV15 - TGTGCCACCAGCCCAAGCGGGATAAGCTCCTACGAGCAGTACTTC CATSPSGISSYEQYF
TRBJ2-3 TRBD2 TRBV7-3 - TGTGCCAGCAGCCCAAGGGCTAGCGGGAGAGGCACAGATACGCAGTATTTT CASSPRASGRGTDTQYF
TRBJ2-1 TRBD2 TRBV7-3 - TGTGCCAGCAGCTCAGGACTAGCGCCCTACAATGAGCAGTTCTTC CASSSGLAPYNEQFF
TRBJ2-2 - TRBV19 - TGTGCCAGTAGTATTTGGGGGGCCGGGGAGCTGTTTTTT CASSIWGAGELFF
TRBJ2-2 - TRBV4-3 - TGCGCCAGCAGCCAAGAACGGAACACCGGGGAGCTGTTTTTT CASSQERNTGELFF
TRBJ2-5 TRBD2 TRBV25-1 - TGTGCCAGCAGTGACCGTCGGGGGGGAGAGACCCAGTACTTC CASSDRRGGETQYF
TRBJ1-1 - TRBV6-5 - TGTGCCAGCAGTCGACGGGGAGGAGGCACTGAAGCTTTCTTT CASSRRGGGTEAFF
TRBJ1-5 - TRBV19 - TGTGCCAGTAGTATAAGGTCCGAGGTAGATCAGCCCCAGCATTTT CASSIRSEVDQPQHF
TRBJ1-5 - TRBV27 - TGTGCCAGCAGTTTAGAGGGTATGAGCAATCAGCCCCAGCATTTT CASSLEGMSNQPQHF
TRBJ1-1 - TRBV2 - TGTGCCAGCAGTGAAACGACACTTAACACTGAAGCTTTCTTT CASSETTLNTEAFF
TRBJ1-4 - TRBV5-1 - TGCGCCAGCAGTCCGGACAGCAGGAATGAAAAACTGTTTTTT CASSPDSRNEKLFF
TRBJ2-1 TRBD2 TRBV20-1 medium-sized TGCAGTGCTAGTGGGACTAGCGGGAATGAAGAGCAGTTCTTC CSASGTSGNEEQFF
TRBJ2-2 - TRBV6-2/TRBV6-3 - TGTGCCAGCAGTCAAAGATATGGGGCGAACACCGGGGAGCTGTTTTTT CASSQRYGANTGELFF
TRBJ1-2 - TRBV29-1 - TGCAGCGTAAGGGACACAAACTATGGCTACACCTTC CSVRDTNYGYTF
TRBJ2-7 TRBD1 TRBV6-6 - TGTGCCAGCAGTTATGGGACAGGTCACTACGAGCAGTACTTC CASSYGTGHYEQYF
TRBJ2-7 - TRBV5-1 - TGCGCCAGCAGCACACAGGGCGGGGAGCAGTACTTC CASSTQGGEQYF
TRBJ1-3 - TRBV4-3 - TGCGCCAGCAGCCAGCTAACAGGAAACTCTGGAAACACCATATATTTT CASSQLTGNSGNTIYF
TRBJ1-5 - TRBV28 - TGTGCCAGCAGTCTCCTCATTCCGGCCGGGAGGGCACAGCCCCAGCATTTT CASSLLIPAGRAQPQHF
TRBJ2-7 TRBD1 TRBV3-1/TRBV3-2 - TGTGCCAGCAGCCCGGACAGGGGGCTACGGCAGTACTTC CASSPDRGLRQYF
TRBJ2-2 - TRBV4-3 - TGCGCCAGCAGCCACCGGCAACGAAACACCGGGGAGCTGTTTTTT CASSHRQRNTGELFF
TRBJ2-7 TRBD2 TRBV28 - TGTGCCAGCAGTTTAGTGGGACTAGCGGGAACCTACGAGCAGTACTTC CASSLVGLAGTYEQYF
TRBJ2-7 TRBD1 TRBV30 - TGTGCCTGGTCTGGTGGGGGACAGGGGTACTTC CAWSGGGQGYF
TRBJ2-4 - TRBV7-2 few TGTGCCAGCAGCTTAGACACGCGACTAGCCAAAAACATTCAGTACTTC CASSLDTRLAKNIQYF
TRBJ2-7 - TRBV27 - TGTGCCAGCACGGGCCTTTCACCATACGAGCAGTACTTC CASTGLSPYEQYF
TRBJ2-5 TRBD2 TRBV30 few TGTGCCTGGAGCTCCGGGACTAGCGGGGCAGGAGAGACCCAGTACTTC CAWSSGTSGAGETQYF
TRBJ1-4 TRBD1 TRBV16 - TGTGCCAGCAGCCTCTCCGTGACAGGGAACGGAAAACTGTTTTTT CASSLSVTGNGKLFF
TRBJ2-7 - TRBV6-5 - TGTGCCAGCGCTCTGGGGGGCTCCTCCTACGAGCAGTACTTC CASALGGSSYEQYF
TRBJ1-1 - TRBV11-2 - TGTGCCAGCAGCTTAAGGGAAGTATCTGAAGCTTTCTTT CASSLREVSEAFF
TRBJ1-5 TRBD1 TRBV6-6 - TGTGCCAGCAGTCCTGGACAGGGACGCTATAGCAATCAGCCCCAGCATTTT CASSPGQGRYSNQPQHF
TRBJ2-2 TRBD1 TRBV4-2 - TGTGCCAGCAGCCAATTGGACAGGGGGCGAATAAGGACCGGGGAGCTGTTTTTT CASSQLDRGRIRTGELFF
TRBJ1-1 - TRBV13 once TGTGCCAGCAGCTTGTTTGGAACTGAAGCTTTCTTT CASSLFGTEAFF
TRBJ1-1 TRBD1 TRBV6-5 - TGTGCCAGCAGCCGGACAGGGGTCCCTGAAGCTTTCTTT CASSRTGVPEAFF
TRBJ2-6 TRBD1 TRBV28 - TGTGCCAGCCAACCTCAGGGGGCCTCTGGGGCCAACGTCCTGACTTTC CASQPQGASGANVLTF
TRBJ1-1 TRBD1 TRBV6-5 - TGTGCCGGGGGAAGGGGGCGCGGAACTGAAGCTTTCTTT CAGGRGRGTEAFF
TRBJ1-2 TRBD1 TRBV19 - TGTGCCAGTACCGGGACAGGAGCTAACTATGGCTACACCTTC CASTGTGANYGYTF
TRBJ1-2 TRBD1 TRBV6-1 many TGTGCCAGCAGTGATGGGGACAGGGTTGCCTATGGCTACACCTTC CASSDGDRVAYGYTF
TRBJ2-1 - TRBV24-1 - TGTGCCACCAGTGATTTCACGGGGGCGGATCTTAATGAGCAGTTCTTC CATSDFTGADLNEQFF
TRBJ1-2 - TRBV7-9 - TGTGCCAGCAGCTTATCCGGGGCCCGACCCCCTATTGGCTACACCTTC CASSLSGARPPIGYTF
TRBJ2-7 - TRBV30 - TGTGCCTGGAGAACGCAACGGAGTTCCTACGAGCAGTACTTC CAWRTQRSSYEQYF
TRBJ1-2 - TRBV7-2 - TGTGCCAGCAGCTTAGATAGGGTTGGCTATGGCTACACCTTC CASSLDRVGYGYTF
TRBJ1-5 - TRBV28 - TGTGCCAGCAGACCCCCCGGAGGCGTGGGCAATCAGCCCCAGCATTTT CASRPPGGVGNQPQHF
TRBJ1-1 - TRBV19 - TGTGCCAGTAGTGAATATAGGGCTGCGAACACTGAAGCTTTCTTT CASSEYRAANTEAFF
TRBJ2-2 TRBD2 TRBV6-5 - TGTGCCAGCAGTACCCTAGCGGGAACCGGGGAGCTGTTTTTT CASSTLAGTGELFF
TRBJ2-7 - TRBV7-2 - TGTGCCAGCAGCTTAACAGGGTACGAGCAGTACTTC CASSLTGYEQYF
TRBJ2-7 TRBD2 TRBV9 - TGTGCCAGCAGCCGGACTAGCGCCTCGTTGGGGGAGCAGTACTTC CASSRTSASLGEQYF
TRBJ1-2 - TRBV30 - TGTGCCTGGAGTGTACTTAGTACAAACTATGGCTACACCTTC CAWSVLSTNYGYTF
TRBJ1-4 - TRBV25-1 once TGTGCCAGCAGTGAATATAGCGGGGTCGCTTGGAATGAAAAACTGTTTTTT CASSEYSGVAWNEKLFF
TRBJ2-7 TRBD2 TRBV6-4 - TGTGCCAGCAGCATGAGAGCGGGAGGGCCTTACGAGCAGTACTTC CASSMRAGGPYEQYF
TRBJ2-2 - TRBV5-1 - TGCGCCAGCAGGATGTACACCGGGGAGCTGTTTTTT CASRMYTGELFF
TRBJ1-2 - TRBV6-2/TRBV6-3 - TGTGCCAGCAGTTACAGGCACAACTATGGCTACACCTTC CASSYRHNYGYTF
TRBJ2-5 TRBD1 TRBV7-8 - TGTGCCAGCAGCCCGGGGACAGTTAAAGAGACCCAGTACTTC CASSPGTVKETQYF
TRBJ1-1 - TRBV11-2 - TGTGCCAGCAGCTTCTCCCTGATGGTCCTTGAAGCTTTCTTT CASSFSLMVLEAFF
TRBJ1-2 TRBD1 TRBV2 - TGTGCCTCACGAACCGGGACAGACTATGGCTACACCTTC CASRTGTDYGYTF
TRBJ1-2 - TRBV28 - TGTGCCAGCGGCCCGGCCTATGGCTACACCTTC CASGPAYGYTF
TRBJ1-3 - TRBV7-9 - TGTGCCAGCAGCTACTCTGGGGAGGCGGGAAACACCATATATTTT CASSYSGEAGNTIYF
TRBJ1-2 TRBD1 TRBV27 once TGTGCCAGCAGTTTTCAAGGGGGCGACCTTCCCTATGGCTACACCTTC CASSFQGGDLPYGYTF
TRBJ1-4 - TRBV11-1 - TGTGCCAGCAGCCAACCGGGACGGGAAAATGAAAAACTGTTTTTT CASSQPGRENEKLFF